The source of this T cell receptor beta chain is a study of identical twins. General study findings and limits: Cross-sectional statistics underpinned the conclusions; the same donors were not followed. Compared with models, monozygotic twins showed more out-of-frame TCR alpha sharing. Weaker excess twin sharing was observed in beta out-of-frame sequences. Insertions ran lower in abundant cord blood beta clonotypes, though not in memory repertoires.

One entry per CDR3 protein, called by TCRdb with MiXCR from the 5' RACE reads. This table has about 240,000 distinct CDR3 sequences, 6% to 8% appearing once. The ends were cut back, 6 bases at V and 3 bases at J, with 15 bases in the middle. Per the germline V gene, CDR1 is DFQATT and CDR2 is SNEGSKA (reference sequence). The CDR3 is made up of 13 amino acids. The sample holds many counts of this clonotype. Its target is not known. These sequences were also reported in another study, on yellow fever vaccine responses in identical twins.

The TCR was taken from a woman aged 18-35 years in good health. This chain joins TRBV20-1 and TRBJ2-7, with D perhaps TRBD1 or TRBD2 (5 bases each). Sequencing was performed on CD8+ T cells sorted from blood. CDR3 region: CSARDLWGYEQYF. The CDR3 coding sequence is TGCAGTGCAAGGGACCTTTGGGGCTACGAGCAGTACTTC.